This T cell receptor beta chain is drawn from a study of blood T cell repertoires in COVID-19. Across the study: Researchers got acute and convalescent COVID-19 samples from the United States, Italy and Spain.

The CDR3 has 17 amino acids. Looked up from germline, CDR1 is SGHAT and CDR2 is FQNNGV. Deletions cut 3 bases from V and 3 bases from J, with 20 bases between. Patients in Seattle were enrolled during active infection, then followed longitudinally. Assay: immunoSEQ multiplex PCR; the TCRdb copy retains only in-frame clones and omits some. The sample records fewer than 650,000 clones, 85% to 90% being singletons. The sequence came from a woman in her forties or fifties with COVID-19, enrolled during active disease. The rearrangement uses TRBV11-2 and TRBJ1-2; tentatively, D is TRBD1 (6 bases). The sample was peripheral blood. The CDR3 DNA sequence: TGTGCCAGCAGCTTTTCCGTTCTCGCCAGGGGAGACTATGGCTACACCTTC. It translates to CASSFSVLARGDYGYTF.